Listed below are T cell receptor beta chains from one sample, sequenced in a study of PD-1 blockade in classical Hodgkin lymphoma. Produced via immunoSEQ multiplex PCR; TCRdb's table is partial and in-frame only. The sample includes more than 15,000 clones, about 90% of them seen just once. The source material was CD4+ T cells from blood. Every receptor here comes from a human donor with classical Hodgkin lymphoma. Both conserved end residues are part of each CDR3. Rows give clone size only sometimes, using once, few, many, or a class for an expanded clone.

>.|TRBV5-1|TRBJ2-7
CASSLQEGSYEQYF
>.|TRBV5-5|TRBJ2-7
CASSLGLFSYEQYF
>.|TRBV7-9|TRBJ1-1
CASNGQAGTEAFF
>once|TRBV5-1|TRBJ2-1
CASSLGSGWPNEQFF
>.|TRBV30|TRBJ1-5
CAWSQPRGPFWGQPQHF
>.|TRBV6-1|TRBJ1-5
CASIDNSNQPQHF
>.|TRBV9|TRBJ2-7
CASSVVAGEGEQYF
>.|TRBV25-1|TRBJ2-3
CASGARLRGSTDTQYF
>.|TRBV27|TRBJ2-4
CASSLREGSRDIQYF
>few|TRBV27|TRBJ2-7
CASALTRGFILYEQYF
>.|TRBV29-1|TRBJ1-1
CSVDTRLRDTEAFF
>.|TRBV10-3|TRBJ2-1
CATGGTSGSIEQFF
>.|TRBV28|TRBJ2-1
CASSSGAGVVNEQFF
>.|TRBV30|TRBJ1-1
CAWSPGPPQAFF
>.|TRBV18|TRBJ1-1
CASSPVGGPEAFF
>.|TRBV12-5|TRBJ1-2
CASGADRDTYTF
>.|TRBV10-3|TRBJ2-3
CATCGSRADTQYF
>.|TRBV30|TRBJ2-7
CAWKPGRNFGEQYF
>.|TRBV19|TRBJ1-4
CASSPRTQTTNEKLFF
>.|TRBV7-2|TRBJ1-4
CASSPEGLGSEKLFF
>.|TRBV29-1|TRBJ1-2
CSVGGGIRYGYTF
>.|TRBV6-1|TRBJ2-6
CASSEVSGANVLTF
>.|TRBV27|TRBJ2-1
CASSSFGGSEQFF
>once|TRBV6-5|TRBJ2-2
CASRRVEGGELFF
>.|TRBV7-9|TRBJ1-2
CASSLTGDYYGYTF
>.|TRBV5-5|TRBJ2-3
CASIGADTQYF
>.|TRBV6-5|TRBJ1-1
CASSYGTGDTEAFF
>.|TRBV18|TRBJ1-2
CASSPSGDYGYTF
>.|TRBV4-1|TRBJ1-1
CASSHVGTLNTEAFF
>.|TRBV29-1|TRBJ2-1
CSGGAFVSGTSQDEQFF
>.|TRBV11-3|TRBJ2-7
CASSFGRAHEQYF
>once|TRBV28|TRBJ2-7
CASSFSYEQYF
>.|TRBV23-1|TRBJ2-1
CASGPRTSGLTNLFNEQFF
>.|TRBV30|TRBJ1-2
CAWSVGRLRANGYTF
>.|TRBV28|TRBJ1-2
CASSHGQNYGYTF
>.|TRBV2|TRBJ1-4
CASRLSGLDEKLFF
>.|TRBV10-2|TRBJ2-1
CAISRGLGSHNEQFF
>.|TRBV7-9|TRBJ2-1
CASSLSGRSLNEQFF
>.|TRBV5-1|TRBJ2-2
CASTPGRINTGELFF
>.|TRBV23-1|TRBJ1-3
CARRIPGQDLTSSGNTIYF
>.|TRBV6-1|TRBJ2-7
CASSEAPGEGYEQYF
>.|TRBV25-1|TRBJ1-1
CASSELGDEAFF
>.|TRBV7-9|TRBJ1-4
CASSLGVKTGPTNEKLFF
>.|TRBV19|TRBJ2-1
CATSGQDLAGAEQFF
>.|TRBV5-1|TRBJ2-3
CASSFSSGTDTQYF
>.|TRBV28|TRBJ1-5
CASSLILGYSNQPQHF
>.|TRBV4-1|TRBJ2-6
CASSQVEWSSGANVLTF
>.|TRBV30|TRBJ1-1
CAWHRVGTEAFF
>.|TRBV19|TRBJ1-2
CASSLRDRFYGYTF
>once|TRBV28|TRBJ2-2
CASSYRRLIGKNTGELFF
>.|TRBV18|TRBJ2-6
CASSPPTGGISGANVLTF
>.|TRBV28|TRBJ1-3
CASRLTGSSSGNTIYF
>.|TRBV5-1|TRBJ2-5
CASSLGLAEGETQYF
>.|TRBV4-2|TRBJ2-7
CASSQEGLAVTNSYEQYF